Sequencing of this TCR beta chain was carried out in a study of sequential checkpoint blockade in melanoma. The germline gives CDR1 MDHEN, CDR2 SYDVKM. Trimming left V 5 bases short and J 3 bases short, with 8 bases between. This CDR3 has 13 amino acids. Treatment here: randomized to nivolumab then ipilimumab (arm A) or the reverse (arm B). Only in-frame clones appear in the TCRdb table, and some are missing; sequencing was by immunoSEQ multiplex PCR. This sample yields a few thousand clones, of which 20% to 25% are seen a single time; roughly a fifth belongs to the top ten. This clone is termed hyperexpanded.

The sequenced sample was tumor tissue (inferred from file names), obtained from a patient given nivolumab and ipilimumab in sequence. The receptor was derived from a human donor with melanoma. The V gene is TRBV28, the J gene TRBJ2-1; TRBD1 or TRBD2 may be the D gene (5 bases each). The CDR3 sequence is CASSVGDYNEQFF. CDR3 nucleotides: TGTGCCAGCAGTGTGGGGGACTACAATGAGCAGTTCTTC.